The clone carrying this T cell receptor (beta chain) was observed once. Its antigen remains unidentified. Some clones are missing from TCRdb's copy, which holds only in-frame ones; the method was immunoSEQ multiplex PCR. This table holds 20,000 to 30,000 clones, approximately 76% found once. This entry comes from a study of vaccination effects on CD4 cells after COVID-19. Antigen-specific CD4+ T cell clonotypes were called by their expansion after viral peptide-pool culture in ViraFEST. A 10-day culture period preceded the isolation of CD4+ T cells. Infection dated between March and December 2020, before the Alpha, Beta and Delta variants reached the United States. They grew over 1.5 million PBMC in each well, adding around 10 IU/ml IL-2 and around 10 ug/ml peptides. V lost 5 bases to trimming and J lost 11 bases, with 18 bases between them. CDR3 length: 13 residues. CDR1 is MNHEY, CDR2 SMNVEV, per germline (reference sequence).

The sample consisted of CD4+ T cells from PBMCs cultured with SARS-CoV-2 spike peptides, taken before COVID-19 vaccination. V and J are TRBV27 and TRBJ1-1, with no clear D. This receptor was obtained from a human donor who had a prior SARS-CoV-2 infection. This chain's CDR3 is CASSVGPRRVAFF. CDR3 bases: TGTGCCAGCAGTGTGGGCCCCAGGAGGGTGGCTTTCTTT.